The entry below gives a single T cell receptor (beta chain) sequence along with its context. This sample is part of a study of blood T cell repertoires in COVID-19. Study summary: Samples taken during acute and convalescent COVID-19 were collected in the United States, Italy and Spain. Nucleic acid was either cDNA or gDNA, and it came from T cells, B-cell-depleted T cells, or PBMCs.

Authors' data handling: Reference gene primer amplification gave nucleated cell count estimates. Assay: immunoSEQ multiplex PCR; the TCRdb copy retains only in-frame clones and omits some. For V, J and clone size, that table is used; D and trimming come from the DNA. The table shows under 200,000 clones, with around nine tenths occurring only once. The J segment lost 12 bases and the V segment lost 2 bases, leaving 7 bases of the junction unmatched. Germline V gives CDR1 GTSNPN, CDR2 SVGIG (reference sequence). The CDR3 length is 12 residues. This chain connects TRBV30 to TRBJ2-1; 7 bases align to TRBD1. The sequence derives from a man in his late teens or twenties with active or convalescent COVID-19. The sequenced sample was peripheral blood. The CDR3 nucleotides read TGTGCCTGGAGTATTTATAGGACAGGGCAGTTCTTC. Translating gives CAWSIYRTGQFF.